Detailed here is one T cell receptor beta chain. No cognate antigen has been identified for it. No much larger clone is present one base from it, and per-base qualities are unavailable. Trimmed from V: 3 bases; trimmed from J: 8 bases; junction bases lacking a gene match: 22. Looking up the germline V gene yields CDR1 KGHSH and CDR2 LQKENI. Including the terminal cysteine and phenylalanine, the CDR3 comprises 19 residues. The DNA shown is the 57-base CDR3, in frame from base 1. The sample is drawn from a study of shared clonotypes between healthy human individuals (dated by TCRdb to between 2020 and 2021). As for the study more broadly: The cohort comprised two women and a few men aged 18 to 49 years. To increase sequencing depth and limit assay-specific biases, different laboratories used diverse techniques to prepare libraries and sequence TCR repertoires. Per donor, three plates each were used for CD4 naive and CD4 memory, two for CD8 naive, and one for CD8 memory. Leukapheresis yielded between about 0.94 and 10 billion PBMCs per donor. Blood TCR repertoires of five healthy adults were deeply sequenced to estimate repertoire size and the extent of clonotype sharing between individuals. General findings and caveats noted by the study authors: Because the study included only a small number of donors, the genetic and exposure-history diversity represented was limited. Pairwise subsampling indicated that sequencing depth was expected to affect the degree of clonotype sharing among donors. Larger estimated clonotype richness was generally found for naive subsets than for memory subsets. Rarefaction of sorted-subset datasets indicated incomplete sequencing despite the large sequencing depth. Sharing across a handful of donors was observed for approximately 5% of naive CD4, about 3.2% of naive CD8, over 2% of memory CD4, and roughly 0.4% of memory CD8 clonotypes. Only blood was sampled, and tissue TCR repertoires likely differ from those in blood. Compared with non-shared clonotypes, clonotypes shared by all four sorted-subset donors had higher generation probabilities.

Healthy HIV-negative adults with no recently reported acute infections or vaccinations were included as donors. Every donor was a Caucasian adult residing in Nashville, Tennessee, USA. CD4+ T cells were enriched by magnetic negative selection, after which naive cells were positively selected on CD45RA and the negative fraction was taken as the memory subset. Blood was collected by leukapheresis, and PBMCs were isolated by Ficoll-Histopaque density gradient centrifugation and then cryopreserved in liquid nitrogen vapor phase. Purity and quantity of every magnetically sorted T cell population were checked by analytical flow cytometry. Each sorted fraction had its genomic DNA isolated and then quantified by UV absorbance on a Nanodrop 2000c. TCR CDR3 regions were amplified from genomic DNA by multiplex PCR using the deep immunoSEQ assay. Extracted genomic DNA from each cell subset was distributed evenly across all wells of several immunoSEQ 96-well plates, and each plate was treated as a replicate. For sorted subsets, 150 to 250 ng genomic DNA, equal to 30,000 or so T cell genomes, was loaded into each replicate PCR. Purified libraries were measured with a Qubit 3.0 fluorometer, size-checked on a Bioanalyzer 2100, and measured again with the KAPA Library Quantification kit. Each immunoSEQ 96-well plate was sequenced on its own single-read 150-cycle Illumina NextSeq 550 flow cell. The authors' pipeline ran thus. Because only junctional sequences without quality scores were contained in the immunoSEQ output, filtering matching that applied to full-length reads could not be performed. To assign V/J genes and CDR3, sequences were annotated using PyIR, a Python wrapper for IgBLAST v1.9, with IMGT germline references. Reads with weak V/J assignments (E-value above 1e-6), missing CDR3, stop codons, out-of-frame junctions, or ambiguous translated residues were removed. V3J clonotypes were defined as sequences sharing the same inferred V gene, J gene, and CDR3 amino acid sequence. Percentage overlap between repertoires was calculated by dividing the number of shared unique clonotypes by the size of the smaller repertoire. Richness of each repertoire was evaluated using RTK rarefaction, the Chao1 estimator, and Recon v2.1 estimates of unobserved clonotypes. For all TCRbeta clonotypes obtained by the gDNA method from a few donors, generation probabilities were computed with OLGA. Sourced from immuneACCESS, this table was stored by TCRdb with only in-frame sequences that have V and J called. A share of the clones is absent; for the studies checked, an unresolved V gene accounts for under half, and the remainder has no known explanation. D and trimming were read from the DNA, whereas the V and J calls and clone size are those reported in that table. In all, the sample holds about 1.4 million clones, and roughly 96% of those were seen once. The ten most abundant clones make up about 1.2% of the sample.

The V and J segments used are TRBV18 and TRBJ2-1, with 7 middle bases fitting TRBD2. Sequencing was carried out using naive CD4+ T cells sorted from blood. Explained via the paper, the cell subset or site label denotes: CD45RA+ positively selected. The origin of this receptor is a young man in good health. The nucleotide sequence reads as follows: TGTGCCAGCTCACCGCACTCCTCTTTGACTAGCTCTGGAGTCGATGAGCAGTTCTTC. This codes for CASSPHSSLTSSGVDEQFF.